This passage covers 22 T cell receptor beta chains from one sample sequenced in a study of T cells in women clearing cervical HPV infection. The protocol was immunoSEQ multiplex PCR, while the TCRdb copy is restricted to in-frame clones and leaves out a portion. This sample contains about 24,000 clones. The sequencing sample was made of blood buffy coat. These receptor sequences come from a woman aged 18 to 75 with a cervical HPV16 infection that either progressed to CIN3+ or cleared (not recorded which).

Points on this clone: The read falls 3 residues short of the CDR3 end, and the missing part is taken from the germline J gene. V is TRBV19 and J is TRBJ1-1; a possible D gene is TRBD1 (6 bases). CDR1 is LNHDA, CDR2 SQIVND, per germline (reference sequence). This CDR3 is 15 amino acids long. Trimming took off 5 bases at V and 0 bases at J, with 13 bases between the two ends. Partial CDR3 DNA: TGTGCCAGTAGTCTACAGGGAGCGATGAACACTGAA. Encoded protein: CASSLQGAMNTE. The whole CDR3 is CASSLQGAMNTEAFF.

With regard to this clone: The CDR3 end lies 3 residues beyond the end of the read and is filled in from the germline J gene. V gene TRBV20-1 combines with J gene TRBJ2-5; D gene ambiguous. The V end lost 6 bases, the J end lost 1 base, and 9 bases lay between the germline ends. The V gene's germline CDR1 is DFQATT and CDR2 SNEGSKA (reference sequence). This CDR3 is 12 amino acids long. The sequenced part of the CDR3 DNA is TGCAGTGCCCCGCGAAGCCAAGAGACC. Translation: CSAPRSQET. The full CDR3 sequence reads CSAPRSQETQYF.

With respect to this clone: The CDR3 end falls 3 residues outside the read, so it is completed with the germline J gene. V is TRBV5-4 and J is TRBJ2-5; a possible D gene is TRBD1 (6 bases). There are 13 residues in the CDR3. Trimming took 3 bases from V and 2 from J, leaving 8 bases between them. Germline loops: CDR1 SGHNT, CDR2 YYREEE (reference sequence). The CDR3 sequence is CASSWTVQETQYF. The sequenced part of the CDR3 DNA is TGTGCCAGCAGCTGGACAGTTCAAGAGACC.

For this clone: The read finishes 3 residues shy of the CDR3 end, and the germline J gene is used to complete it. This chain joins TRBV19 and TRBJ1-2; D not resolved. The CDR3 is 17 amino acids. Germline loops: CDR1 LNHDA, CDR2 SQIVND (reference sequence). CDR3 DNA (partial): TGTGCCAGTAGTATAGATAGCGGACTACCGTCCACAGATACC. Amino acids: CASSIDSGLPSTDT. The whole CDR3 region reads CASSIDSGLPSTDTYTF.

This chain's CDR3 is CASSLPTGGSWNEQFF. The DNA read from the CDR3 is TGTGCCAGCAGCCTACCCACAGGGGGCAGTTGGAATGAG. The chain carries TRBV3-1 (or the pseudogene TRBV3-2) and TRBJ2-1; 9 nucleotides match TRBD1. The read gets to within 3 residues of the CDR3 end, and the germline J gene fills in the rest. The CDR3 totals 16 residues. Losses at the gene ends were 4 bases for V and 7 bases for J; bases not matched to a gene: 11. From germline, CDR1 is LGHDT and CDR2 YNNKEL (reference sequence).

Details on this clone: The CDR3 is cut off 3 residues early in the read; its end comes from the germline J gene. This rearrangement joins TRBV9 to TRBJ2-3, with D unclear. Trimming left V 3 bases short and J 2 bases short, with 7 bases between. Looked up from germline, CDR1 is SGDLS and CDR2 is YYNGEE. CDR3 size: 13 residues. CDR3 DNA, as far as it was read: TGTGCCAGCAGCGCGAAACTCACAGATACG. Translation: CASSAKLTDT. The complete CDR3 protein is CASSAKLTDTQYF.

For this clone: The read ends 3 residues before the CDR3 terminus; that terminus is restored from the germline J gene. The chain uses TRBV5-1 and TRBJ2-2; 9 bases are a match to TRBD1. The CDR3 extends over 15 amino acids. Germline loops: CDR1 SGHRS, CDR2 YFSETQ. The CDR3 region is CASSLWGQGGSPLFF. The part of the CDR3 DNA that was read is TGCGCCAGCAGCTTGTGGGGACAGGGAGGATCACCG.

To note about this clone: The CDR3 is cut off 3 residues early in the read; its end comes from the germline J gene. This chain connects TRBV5-1 to TRBJ2-7, with 7 nucleotides matching TRBD1. This CDR3 spans 18 amino acids. Germline CDR1 and CDR2: SGHRS and YFSETQ. The J segment lost 0 bases and the V segment lost 4 bases, leaving 16 bases of the junction unmatched. Partial CDR3 DNA: TGCGCCAGCAGCCAACCAGGTTTAAACAGGGGATACTCCTACGAG. It encodes CASSQPGLNRGYSYE. The whole CDR3 region reads CASSQPGLNRGYSYEQYF.

Concerning this clone: The read halts 3 residues ahead of the CDR3 end, with the missing end drawn from the germline J gene. The chain couples TRBV28 to TRBJ1-3; D unclear. Germline assignment: CDR1 MDHEN and CDR2 SYDVKM. The CDR3 spans 15 residues. With 10 bases removed from V and 3 bases from J, the gap between germline ends came to 19 bases. CDR3 region: CATYTTSRIGNTIYF. Incomplete CDR3 DNA: TGTGCCACCTACACTACTTCACGGATTGGAAACACC.

Concerning this clone: The read terminates 3 residues ahead of where the CDR3 ends, so the germline J gene completes it. The rearrangement joins TRBV29-1 to TRBJ2-3, with 10 bases that match TRBD2. CDR1 is SQVTM, CDR2 ANQGSEA, per germline. The V and J ends lost 3 bases and 5 bases, in that order; junction bases with no gene match: 8. The CDR3 has 15 residues. The sequenced part of the CDR3 DNA is TGCAGCGTTGACGATAGCGGGGGGATGGTAGATACG. Its protein is CSVDDSGGMVDT. The CDR3 in full is CSVDDSGGMVDTQYF.

With respect to this clone: From the germline J gene comes the end of the CDR3, since the read stops 3 residues before it. The gene calls are TRBV10-1 and TRBJ2-1; 12 positions agree with TRBD2. The V gene end was trimmed by 5 bases and the J gene end by 5 bases; junction bases not matched to a gene: 4. This CDR3 contains 15 residues. The germline V gene encodes CDR1 WNHNN and CDR2 SYGVQD (reference sequence). The CDR3 sequence is CASSPRLAGDNEQFF. The DNA read from the CDR3 is TGCGCCAGCAGTCCGAGACTAGCGGGGGACAATGAG.

A note on this clone: The observed sequence ends 3 residues before the CDR3 terminus, with the missing tail filled in from the germline J gene. V gene TRBV7-7 combines with J gene TRBJ2-7; 10 bases align to TRBD1. Germline CDR1 SSHAT, CDR2 FNYEAQ (reference sequence). CDR3 length equals 14 residues. Losses at the gene ends were 4 bases for V and 3 bases for J; bases not matched to a gene: 3. The chain's CDR3 is CASSSGTGDYEQYF. Incomplete CDR3 DNA: TGTGCCAGCAGCTCCGGGACAGGGGACTACGAG.

Concerning this clone: The DNA ends 3 residues before the CDR3 does, and the rest of the CDR3 is filled in from the germline J gene. J is TRBJ1-2 and V is TRBV19; no definite D call. The CDR3 loop spans 15 amino acids. CDR1 LNHDA and CDR2 SQIVND come from the germline V gene (reference sequence). The sequenced part of the CDR3 DNA is TGTGCCAGTAGTGGGAGACTAGCGGGATCCTACGAC. Protein: CASSGRLAGSYD. The CDR3, in full, reads CASSGRLAGSYDYTF.

Regarding this clone: With the read ending 3 residues before the CDR3 end, the germline J gene is used to fill in that end. The rearrangement joins TRBV2 to TRBJ2-7, with 8 bases identical to TRBD1. Germline CDR1 SNHLY, CDR2 FYNNEI. The length of the CDR3 is 13 residues. The trim removed 11 bases at V and 2 bases at J, leaving 8 bases unmatched. CDR3 sequence: CAQARDRTYEQYF. CDR3 DNA (partial): TGTGCCCAGGCGCGGGACAGGACCTACGAG.

To note about this clone: The read terminates 3 residues ahead of where the CDR3 ends, so the germline J gene completes it. The chain links TRBV5-1 to TRBJ2-3, with D perhaps TRBD1 (6 bases). Germline V gene data show CDR1 as SGHRS and CDR2 as YFSETQ. CDR3 length: 14 residues. Trimming pared 4 bases from V and 2 bases from J, leaving 11 bases between. The CDR3 region is CASSEGVPTDTQYF. CDR3 bases read: TGCGCCAGCAGCGAGGGGGTGCCCACAGATACG.

On this clone itself: The observed sequence ends 3 residues before the CDR3 terminus, with the missing tail filled in from the germline J gene. The chain joins TRBV20-1 to TRBJ2-3, with 13 bases aligning to TRBD2. The junction had 6 bases not matched to a gene; V was cut back by 5 bases and J by 4 bases. The length of the CDR3 is 15 residues. Germline CDR1 is DFQATT and CDR2 is SNEGSKA (reference sequence). The CDR3 loop is CSASQLAGGSDTQYF. Partial CDR3 DNA: TGCAGTGCTTCCCAACTAGCGGGAGGGTCAGATACG.

Of note for this clone: Sequencing ends 3 residues short of the CDR3 end; the germline J gene provides the rest. The chain recombines TRBV19 with TRBJ1-1, with a possible D match to TRBD1 (6 bases). Looked up from germline, CDR1 is LNHDA and CDR2 is SQIVND (reference sequence). V was shortened by 3 bases and J by 3 bases, with 14 bases between the two germline ends. The CDR3 length is 15 residues. CDR3 sequence reads: CASSIMSSGDTEAFF. The DNA read from the CDR3 is TGTGCCAGTAGTATCATGTCTTCAGGGGACACTGAA.

To note about this clone: The read comes to an end 3 residues before the CDR3 does, leaving the germline J gene to fill in the end. The chain has TRBV30 and TRBJ2-1, with a tentative D call TRBD2 (6 bases). V lost 3 bases and J lost 3, with 15 bases in between. The CDR3 is 15 amino acids. The germline V gene has CDR1 GTSNPN and CDR2 SVGIG (reference sequence). CDR3 region: CAWSDWASDYNEQFF. Partial CDR3 DNA: TGTGCCTGGAGCGACTGGGCTAGCGACTACAATGAG.

As to this clone: The CDR3 end lies 3 residues beyond the end of the read and is filled in from the germline J gene. The chain has TRBV5-4 and TRBJ2-3; D unclear. Between the trimmed V and J ends, which lost 4 bases and 2 bases, there was a span of 5 bases. The CDR3 is made up of 12 amino acids. Germline V CDR1 and CDR2: SGHNT, YYREEE (reference sequence). CDR3 DNA, as far as it was read: TGTGCCAGCAGCACAAACACAGATACG. Translated, it gives CASSTNTDT. From start to end, the CDR3 is CASSTNTDTQYF.

To note about this clone: The read ends 3 residues shy of where the CDR3 ends; the end is completed using the germline J gene. J is TRBJ1-1 and V is TRBV5-1, with TRBD1 as a possible D gene (6 bases). The CDR3 runs 15 residues. Germline CDR1 reads SGHRS; CDR2 reads YFSETQ. V gave up 3 bases and J gave up 0 bases, with 12 bases separating them. The sequenced part of the CDR3 DNA is TGCGCCAGCAGCTGGCTGGGACACCTGAACACTGAA. It encodes CASSWLGHLNTE. The CDR3 reads in full as CASSWLGHLNTEAFF.

As regards this clone: With the read ending 3 residues before the CDR3 end, the germline J gene is used to fill in that end. At the DNA level, this CDR3 is encoded by other sequences in the same sample as well. This chain connects TRBV10-3 to TRBJ1-3, with D perhaps TRBD1 (6 bases). The germline V gene encodes CDR1 ENHRY and CDR2 SYGVKD. The CDR3 is made up of 14 amino acids. V was cut by 0 bases and J by 7 bases, with 10 bases left in between. The sequenced CDR3 bases are TGTGCCATCAGTGAGTCGGGGCAGGGGAACACC. Residues: CAISESGQGNT. The CDR3 as a whole reads CAISESGQGNTIYF.

Points on this clone: The missing CDR3 end, 3 residues past where the read stops, is filled in from the germline J gene. The rearrangement links TRBV7-9 to TRBJ2-3, with 10 bases identical to TRBD2. The germline CDR1 and CDR2 sequences are SEHNR and FQNEAQ (reference sequence). The length of the CDR3 is 14 residues. J was trimmed by 6 bases and V by 4 bases; bases with no gene match: 4. This CDR3 reads CASSSTSGEDTQYF. CDR3 DNA, as far as it was read: TGTGCCAGCAGCTCCACTAGCGGGGAGGATACG.